This entry is about one T cell receptor beta chain. What it binds is unknown. This CDR3 has 16 amino acids. Germline assignment: CDR1 SGHDN and CDR2 FVKESK. The germline V and J ends were trimmed by 2 bases and 4 bases, with 14 bases remaining between them. This entry comes from a study of T cells in Graves' hyperthyroidism and ophthalmopathy. General observations from the study: The model predicted ophthalmopathy a median approximately seven months before onset. Blood also contained most expanded thyroid clonotypes above 0.001.

Amplification of TCR beta CDR3 regions was performed using RNA transcripts as template. Using the HTBI primer set, a first-round RT-PCR was run on the TCR CDR3. TCRdb redid the calling of the multiplex PCR reads with MiXCR, one entry per CDR3 protein. The data contain over 700,000 distinct CDR3 sequences, just over 35% of them singletons. Clinical symptoms, serum thyroxine and TRAb, thyroid ultrasound and orbital computed tomography together formed the diagnostic basis. The sequenced sample consisted of blood. The V call is TRBV14, the J call TRBJ2-2; D is uncertain. This clonotype was sampled from a woman aged 40 to 55 with Graves' hyperthyroidism. DNA for the CDR3: TGTGCCAGCAGCCAAACAAATTTTGATCCCACCGGGGAGCTGTTTTTT. This encodes CASSQTNFDPTGELFF.